This entry is about one T cell receptor (beta chain). Its target is unknown. The data derive from a study of response to subunit inactivated influenza vaccine. Study outcomes and limitations: The authors put forward the suggestion that each seasonal influenza vaccination may bring in only a limited number of new T cells.

TCRdb re-called the RT-PCR reads through MiXCR, storing one row per CDR3 protein. Here the sample spans hundreds of thousands of distinct CDR3 sequences, approximately 7.6% being singletons. Between the trimmed V and J ends, which lost 3 bases and 0 bases, there was a span of 12 bases. This CDR3 region has 17 residues. The receptor was derived from a man aged 45-69 years who received an inactivated influenza vaccine. V and J are TRBV12-3 or TRBV12-4 and TRBJ1-6; D unclear. This sample comprised PBMCs from blood, obtained roughly 24 months after vaccination. CDR3 nucleotides: TGTGCCAGCAGTTTGGGTCTTGATGCCTCCTATAATTCACCCCTCCACTTT. This gives the protein CASSLGLDASYNSPLHF.